One sample yielded the 5 T cell receptor beta chains listed below, sequenced in a study of T cell repertoires in cytomegalovirus infection. TCRdb re-called the reads through MiXCR, storing one row per CDR3 protein. The sample comprises hundreds of thousands of distinct CDR3 sequences, roughly 31% of which are singletons, and more than 13% rests with the top ten. Their antigens remain unidentified. Sequenced here: cultured CD8+ T cells from PBMCs, sampled from culture after CMV antigen stimulation. Every receptor here comes from a human donor in good health (CMV status not recorded). Some clones in this sample may be carry-over from other donors' samples.

A few counts support this clonotype. The chain has TRBV4-3 and TRBJ2-5; D possibly corresponds to TRBD1 (6 bases). V shed 0 bases and J shed 3 bases, with 11 bases lying between them. This CDR3 comprises 15 residues. CDR1 LGHNA and CDR2 YSLEER come from the germline V gene. The CDR3 DNA is TGCGCCAGCAGCCAAGAGTGGACAGCTAAAGAGACCCAGTACTTC. Its translation is CASSQEWTAKETQYF.

This chain connects TRBV28 to TRBJ2-1; the match to TRBD2 covers 8 bases. This CDR3 has 16 amino acids. V shed 2 bases and J 2 bases; nucleotides not matched to a gene: 5. In germline, CDR1 is MDHEN, CDR2 SYDVKM. CDR3: CASSLSGGFTYNEQFF. The CDR3 DNA reads TGTGCCAGCAGTTTAAGCGGGGGCTTCACCTACAATGAGCAGTTCTTC.

This clonotype showed up just a few times. The rearrangement uses TRBV27 and TRBJ2-5, with a possible D match to TRBD1 (6 bases). The CDR3 totals 15 residues. Germline assignment: CDR1 MNHEY and CDR2 SMNVEV (reference sequence). The ends were cut back, 7 bases at V and 1 base at J, with 16 bases in the middle. The CDR3 sequence is CASNESDRPQETQYF. CDR3 sequence (DNA): TGTGCCAGCAACGAATCGGACAGACCCCAAGAGACCCAGTACTTC.

The chain employs TRBV6-6 and TRBJ2-2, with 10 bases that match TRBD2. The CDR3 runs to 16 residues. Germline lookup yields CDR1 MNHNY and CDR2 SVGAGI (reference sequence). The junction had 6 bases not matched to a gene; V was cut back by 6 bases and J by 2 bases. CDR3 in DNA: TGTGCCAGCAGCCGCACTAGCGGGGCAAACACCGGGGAGCTGTTTTTT. This encodes CASSRTSGANTGELFF.

The gene calls are TRBV6-5 and TRBJ1-1; possibly TRBD1 for D (6 bases). The ends were cut back, 1 base at V and 1 base at J, with 16 bases in the middle. The germline V gene has CDR1 MNHEY and CDR2 SVGAGI. The CDR3 contains 17 residues. The CDR3 loop reads CASSYLAGGAGNTEAFF. The CDR3 DNA reads as TGTGCCAGCAGTTACTTAGCCGGGGGCGCGGGGAACACTGAAGCTTTCTTT.